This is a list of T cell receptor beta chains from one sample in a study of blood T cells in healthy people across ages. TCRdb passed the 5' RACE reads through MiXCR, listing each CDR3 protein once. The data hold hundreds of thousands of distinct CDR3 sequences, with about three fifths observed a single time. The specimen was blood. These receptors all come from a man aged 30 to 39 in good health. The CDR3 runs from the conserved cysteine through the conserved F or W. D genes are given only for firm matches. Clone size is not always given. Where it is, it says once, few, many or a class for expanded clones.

CDR3aa: CASSRASSGGNSRGANVLTF; CDR3nt: TGTGCCAGCAGCCGCGCATCCTCGGGGGGGAACTCTCGCGGGGCCAACGTCCTGACTTTC; v_gene: TRBV7-2; abundance: few; d_gene: TRBD2; j_gene: TRBJ2-6
CDR3aa: CASSLTSVRETQYF; CDR3nt: TGTGCCAGCAGCTTAACCTCGGTTCGAGAGACCCAGTACTTC; v_gene: TRBV7-2; abundance: many; d_gene: -; j_gene: TRBJ2-5
CDR3aa: CASSTDPMDRVNTEAFF; CDR3nt: TGCGCCAGCAGCACGGACCCTATGGACAGAGTGAACACTGAAGCTTTCTTT; v_gene: TRBV5-1; abundance: once; d_gene: -; j_gene: TRBJ1-1
CDR3aa: CASSLWEGVNTEAFF; CDR3nt: TGTGCCAGCAGCTTATGGGAGGGGGTGAACACTGAAGCTTTCTTT; v_gene: TRBV7-8; abundance: -; d_gene: -; j_gene: TRBJ1-1
CDR3aa: CASSRTSGDRDEQFF; CDR3nt: TGTGCCAGCAGCCGGACTAGCGGGGACAGGGATGAGCAGTTCTTC; v_gene: TRBV7-3; abundance: few; d_gene: TRBD2; j_gene: TRBJ2-1
CDR3aa: CASSSLAGGTRHYYNEQYF; CDR3nt: TGTGCCAGCAGCTCACTAGCGGGGGGGACTCGACACTACTACAATGAGCAGTACTTC; v_gene: TRBV3-1; abundance: once; d_gene: TRBD2; j_gene: TRBJ2-7
CDR3aa: CASRTEDRGPGEQYF; CDR3nt: TGTGCCAGCAGGACTGAGGACAGGGGGCCTGGCGAGCAGTACTTC; v_gene: TRBV6-1; abundance: -; d_gene: TRBD1; j_gene: TRBJ2-7
CDR3aa: CASSGQGAILYQETQYF; CDR3nt: TGTGCCAGCAGCGGACAGGGCGCTATCCTGTACCAAGAGACCCAGTACTTC; v_gene: TRBV7-9; abundance: few; d_gene: TRBD1; j_gene: TRBJ2-5
CDR3aa: CASSPSSGANGYTF; CDR3nt: TGTGCCAGCTCACCGTCTTCGGGGGCCAATGGCTACACCTTC; v_gene: TRBV18; abundance: -; d_gene: -; j_gene: TRBJ1-2
CDR3aa: CSGRDTYTEAFF; CDR3nt: TGCAGCGGACGGGACACCTACACTGAAGCTTTCTTT; v_gene: TRBV29-1; abundance: few; d_gene: -; j_gene: TRBJ1-1
CDR3aa: CASSLDGRGYNEQFF; CDR3nt: TGTGCCAGCAGCTTAGACGGGCGGGGGTACAATGAGCAGTTCTTC; v_gene: TRBV7-2; abundance: -; d_gene: TRBD2; j_gene: TRBJ2-1
CDR3aa: CASSLSQYNEQFF; CDR3nt: TGTGCCAGCAGCCTCAGCCAGTACAATGAGCAGTTCTTC; v_gene: TRBV7-9; abundance: few; d_gene: -; j_gene: TRBJ2-1
CDR3aa: CASRAPDYNEQFF; CDR3nt: TGTGCCAGCAGGGCACCGGACTACAATGAGCAGTTCTTC; v_gene: TRBV12-3/TRBV12-4; abundance: -; d_gene: -; j_gene: TRBJ2-1
CDR3aa: CASSLGANSEQYF; CDR3nt: TGTGCCAGCAGCTTAGGGGCTAATTCCGAGCAGTACTTC; v_gene: TRBV7-8; abundance: -; d_gene: -; j_gene: TRBJ2-7
CDR3aa: CSVEWGETQYF; CDR3nt: TGCAGCGTTGAGTGGGGGGAGACCCAGTACTTC; v_gene: TRBV29-1; abundance: few; d_gene: -; j_gene: TRBJ2-5
CDR3aa: CASSSSTGTDTQYF; CDR3nt: TGTGCCAGCAGCTCCTCGACAGGCACAGATACGCAGTATTTT; v_gene: TRBV7-3; abundance: many; d_gene: -; j_gene: TRBJ2-3
CDR3aa: CAPQKGDLEQYF; CDR3nt: TGTGCACCTCAAAAGGGGGATCTGGAGCAGTACTTC; v_gene: TRBV21-1; abundance: -; d_gene: -; j_gene: TRBJ2-4
CDR3aa: CSATNSGPRSYNEQFF; CDR3nt: TGCAGTGCTACTAACTCGGGTCCCCGCTCCTACAATGAGCAGTTCTTC; v_gene: TRBV20-1; abundance: few; d_gene: -; j_gene: TRBJ2-1
CDR3aa: CASSYSRRDSEAFF; CDR3nt: TGTGCCAGCAGTTACTCGAGGCGGGACAGTGAAGCTTTCTTT; v_gene: TRBV6-5; abundance: -; d_gene: TRBD1; j_gene: TRBJ1-1
CDR3aa: CASSSGQSNYGYTF; CDR3nt: TGCGCCAGCAGCTCTGGACAGTCCAACTATGGCTACACCTTC; v_gene: TRBV5-1; abundance: -; d_gene: -; j_gene: TRBJ1-2
CDR3aa: CASSWGHAYEQYF; CDR3nt: TGTGCCAGCAGTTGGGGCCATGCCTACGAGCAGTACTTC; v_gene: TRBV27; abundance: -; d_gene: -; j_gene: TRBJ2-7
CDR3aa: CAISRSTEAFF; CDR3nt: TGTGCCATCAGCCGGTCGACTGAAGCTTTCTTT; v_gene: TRBV10-3; abundance: once; d_gene: -; j_gene: TRBJ1-1
CDR3aa: CASSRDRGRGRADTQYF; CDR3nt: TGCGCCAGCAGCAGAGACAGGGGAAGGGGTCGCGCAGATACGCAGTATTTT; v_gene: TRBV5-1; abundance: -; d_gene: TRBD1; j_gene: TRBJ2-3
CDR3aa: CASSEYRGRGLPGELFF; CDR3nt: TGTGCCAGCAGTGAATACAGGGGACGTGGGCTTCCTGGGGAGCTGTTTTTT; v_gene: TRBV27; abundance: many; d_gene: TRBD1; j_gene: TRBJ2-2
CDR3aa: CASSVGGLAGINEQFF; CDR3nt: TGTGCCAGCAGCGTAGGGGGACTAGCGGGGATCAATGAGCAGTTCTTC; v_gene: TRBV9; abundance: -; d_gene: TRBD2; j_gene: TRBJ2-1
CDR3aa: CASSQGTGARVRATNEKLFF; CDR3nt: TGTGCCAGCAGCCAAGGGACAGGGGCCAGGGTCAGAGCAACTAATGAAAAACTGTTTTTT; v_gene: TRBV3-1; abundance: -; d_gene: TRBD1; j_gene: TRBJ1-4
CDR3aa: CSARSGDSNNEQFF; CDR3nt: TGCAGTGCTAGATCGGGGGACTCAAACAATGAGCAGTTCTTC; v_gene: TRBV20-1; abundance: -; d_gene: -; j_gene: TRBJ2-1
CDR3aa: CASSFGDLPYF; CDR3nt: TGTGCCAGCAGCTTCGGGGATCTGCCGTACTTC; v_gene: TRBV11-1; abundance: few; d_gene: -; j_gene: TRBJ2-7
CDR3aa: CSVLRLYNEQFF; CDR3nt: TGCAGCGTCCTAAGGCTATACAATGAGCAGTTCTTC; v_gene: TRBV20-1; abundance: few; d_gene: -; j_gene: TRBJ2-1
CDR3aa: CSAAKLAGVVGNEQFF; CDR3nt: TGCAGTGCGGCGAAACTAGCGGGAGTGGTGGGAAATGAGCAGTTCTTC; v_gene: TRBV20-1; abundance: -; d_gene: TRBD2; j_gene: TRBJ2-1
CDR3aa: CASSDLGPKRFF; CDR3nt: TGTGCCAGCAGCGACCTAGGACCGAAAAGGTTCTTC; v_gene: TRBV7-3; abundance: -; d_gene: -; j_gene: TRBJ2-1